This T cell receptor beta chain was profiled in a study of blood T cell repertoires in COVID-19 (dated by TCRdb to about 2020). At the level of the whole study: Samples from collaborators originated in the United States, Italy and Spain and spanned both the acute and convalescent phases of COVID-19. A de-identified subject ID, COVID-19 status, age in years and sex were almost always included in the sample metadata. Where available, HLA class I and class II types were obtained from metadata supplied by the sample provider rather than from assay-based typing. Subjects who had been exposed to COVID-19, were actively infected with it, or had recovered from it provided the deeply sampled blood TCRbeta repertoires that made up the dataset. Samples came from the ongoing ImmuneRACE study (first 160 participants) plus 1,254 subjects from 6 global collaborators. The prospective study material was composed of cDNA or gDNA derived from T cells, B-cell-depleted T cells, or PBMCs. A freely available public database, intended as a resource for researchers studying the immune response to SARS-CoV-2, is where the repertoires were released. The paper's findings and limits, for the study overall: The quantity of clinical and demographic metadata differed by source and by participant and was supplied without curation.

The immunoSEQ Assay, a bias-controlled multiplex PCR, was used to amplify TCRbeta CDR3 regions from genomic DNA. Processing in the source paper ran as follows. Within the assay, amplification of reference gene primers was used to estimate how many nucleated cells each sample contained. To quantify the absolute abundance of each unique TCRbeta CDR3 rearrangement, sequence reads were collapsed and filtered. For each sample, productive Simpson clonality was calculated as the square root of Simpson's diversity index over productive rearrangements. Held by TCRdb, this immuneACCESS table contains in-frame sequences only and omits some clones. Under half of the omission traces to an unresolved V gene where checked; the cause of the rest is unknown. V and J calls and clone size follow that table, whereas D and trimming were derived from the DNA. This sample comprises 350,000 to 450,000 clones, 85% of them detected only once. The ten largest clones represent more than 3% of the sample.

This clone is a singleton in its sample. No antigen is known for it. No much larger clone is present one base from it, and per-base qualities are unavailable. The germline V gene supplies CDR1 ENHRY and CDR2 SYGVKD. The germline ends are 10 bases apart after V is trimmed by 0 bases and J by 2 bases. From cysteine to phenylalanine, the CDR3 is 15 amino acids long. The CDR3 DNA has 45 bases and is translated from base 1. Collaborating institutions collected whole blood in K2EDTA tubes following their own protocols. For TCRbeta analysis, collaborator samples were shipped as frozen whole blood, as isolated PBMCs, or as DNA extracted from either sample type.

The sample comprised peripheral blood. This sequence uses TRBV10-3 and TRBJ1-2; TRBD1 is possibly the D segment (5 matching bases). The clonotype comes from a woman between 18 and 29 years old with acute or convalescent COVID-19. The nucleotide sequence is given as TGTGCCATCAGTGAGTCCCGACAGCCCAACTATGGCTACACCTTC. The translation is CAISESRQPNYGYTF.